These 9 T cell receptor beta chains originate from one sample sequenced in a study of PD-1 blockade in classical Hodgkin lymphoma. Repertoires were generated with immunoSEQ multiplex PCR, while TCRdb's copy carries only in-frame clones and drops some. The repertoire has about 40,000 clones, 70% to 80% of them found once; the top ten carry around 9.9%. Autologous stem cell transplantation was followed by relapse in every patient, and brentuximab vedotin exposure varied. The specimen comprised peripheral blood mononuclear cells (PBMCs), sampled at baseline. Every receptor here comes from a human donor with classical Hodgkin lymphoma.

The chain carries TRBV28 and TRBJ1-2; the D is unclear. Trimming took 3 bases from V and 9 from J, leaving 14 bases between them. The length of the CDR3 is 13 residues. Per the germline V gene, CDR1 is MDHEN and CDR2 is SYDVKM. The CDR3 nucleotides read TGTGCCAGCAGTTTTGTCGAACGGAGGAGCTACACCTTC. Protein: CASSFVERRSYTF.

In this sample, this clone turned up a few times. This chain joins TRBV29-1 and TRBJ2-2, with D perhaps matching TRBD2 (6 bases). V was cut by 4 bases and J by 3 bases, with 12 bases left in between. Germline assignment: CDR1 SQVTM and CDR2 ANQGSEA. The CDR3 length is 14 residues. The CDR3 DNA follows: TGCAGCGTTGGGAGGGACGGCGACACCGGGGAGCTGTTTTTT. Protein: CSVGRDGDTGELFF.

J is TRBJ2-4 and V is TRBV28; the match to TRBD2 covers 11 bases. Unmatched junction bases numbered 8, after V lost 4 bases and J lost 0 bases. The CDR3 runs to 18 residues. Germline-derived CDR1 and CDR2 are MDHEN and SYDVKM. The CDR3 nucleotides are TGTGCCAGCAGTTCCCGCCCCGGACTAGCGGGAGCCAAAAACATTCAGTACTTC. Amino acids: CASSSRPGLAGAKNIQYF. The whole variable domain, remainder taken from reference TRBV28 and TRBJ2-4, is DVKVTQSSRYLVKRTGEKVFLECVQDMDHENMFWYRQDPGLGLRLIYFSYDVKMKEKGDIPEGYSVSREKKERFSLILESASTNQTSMYLCASSSRPGLAGAKNIQYFGAGTRLSVL.

This rearrangement joins TRBV19 to TRBJ1-4, with D possibly matching TRBD1 (5 bases). The CDR3 consists of 13 residues. Germline V gene sequence: CDR1 LNHDA, CDR2 SQIVND (reference sequence). Trimming took off 5 bases at V and 4 bases at J, with 8 bases between the two ends. CDR3 nucleotide sequence: TGTGCCAGTAGTGACAGAATTAATGAAAAACTGTTTTTT. Translation gives CASSDRINEKLFF.

This clone was observed a handful of times. The V gene is TRBV28, the J gene TRBJ2-1; 11 nucleotides line up with TRBD2. Losses at the gene ends were 1 base for V and 2 bases for J; bases not matched to a gene: 10. From germline, CDR1 is MDHEN and CDR2 SYDVKM. There are 19 residues in the CDR3. CDR3 nucleotide sequence: TGTGCCAGCAGTTTATTTACCCTAGCGGGAGGCCCTACCTACAATGAGCAGTTCTTC. Translated, it gives CASSLFTLAGGPTYNEQFF.

As regards this clone: The junction shows a germline mismatch at one end, possibly a read error. The V gene is TRBV6-5, the J gene TRBJ1-1, with D maybe TRBD1 (5 bases). CDR3 length: 13 amino acids. Germline V gene sequence: CDR1 MNHEY, CDR2 SVGAGI. The DNA for the CDR3 is TGTGCCGGCAGTTATGGGGCTTCCCCTGAAGCTTTCTTT. This codes for CAGSYGASPEAFF.

The chain employs TRBV5-1 and TRBJ1-1; a weak D match, TRBD1 (5 bases). The CDR3 is made up of 14 amino acids. The germline V gene has CDR1 SGHRS and CDR2 YFSETQ. With 4 bases removed from V and 11 bases from J, the gap between germline ends came to 21 bases. The CDR3 DNA is TGCGCCAGCAGCACAACCGGGACCCACCTTGGGGCTTTCTTT. Translating gives CASSTTGTHLGAFF.

The table lists this clone with many counts. The gene calls are TRBV12-5 and TRBJ2-7, with a tentative D call TRBD1 (5 bases). The CDR3 is made up of 14 amino acids. V lost 6 bases and J 0 bases, leaving 12 bases between the germline ends. The germline V gene encodes CDR1 LGHNT and CDR2 FRNRAP. CDR3: CASGQPTDSYEQYF. The CDR3 coding sequence is TGTGCTAGTGGCCAGCCGACAGACTCCTACGAGCAGTACTTC.

The V gene is TRBV11-2, the J gene TRBJ2-5; TRBD2 matches at 7 bases. This CDR3 is built from 16 residues. In germline, CDR1 is SGHAT, CDR2 FQNNGV. Trimming at V came to 0 bases and at J to 4 bases, leaving 8 bases not matched to a gene. CDR3 coding DNA: TGTGCCAGCAGCTTAGATTTGAGCGGGACGGTAGAGACCCAGTACTTC. The encoded protein is CASSLDLSGTVETQYF.